The present T cell receptor beta chain was sequenced within a study of blood T cell repertoires in COVID-19. Whole-study context: Whether acute or convalescent, the COVID-19 samples came from the United States, Italy and Spain. The analysed material was cDNA or gDNA that came from T cells, B-cell-depleted T cells, or PBMCs.

Methods used by the authors: Amplification of reference gene primers provided the estimated nucleated cell counts. TCRdb keeps only in-frame clones here, not all; method: immunoSEQ multiplex PCR. V and J calls and clone size follow that table, whereas D and trimming were derived from the DNA. The data contain some 260,000 clones, 88% of them seen just once; the ten biggest clones take up 0.7%. Trimming pared 0 bases from V and 6 bases from J, leaving 9 bases between. Germline-derived CDR1 and CDR2 are MGHRA and YSYEKL. There are 14 residues in the CDR3. This clone was observed once. The specimen was peripheral blood. The chain combines TRBV4-1 with TRBJ1-5; D is ambiguous. This clonotype was obtained from a human donor in a cohort sampled during active COVID-19. The CDR3 DNA reads as TGCGCCAGCAGCCAAGAGAGGGATGTTCAGCCCCAGCATTTT. It encodes CASSQERDVQPQHF.